This TCR beta chain was identified during a study of blood T cells in healthy people across ages. The length of the CDR3 is 14 residues. From germline, CDR1 is PRHDT and CDR2 FYEKMQ (reference sequence). As to this clonotype: Its matching antigen is unknown.

The study, taken as a whole, reports: Long-lived donors exceeded aged donors in naive CD4+ cells and diversity.

The use of a sample-barcoded 5' primer and a J-beta primer mix characterized a second PCR of roughly 6 to 11 cycles. Each single sample gave us at least 2.5 million CDR3-containing paired-end reads. TCRdb fed the 5' RACE reads into MiXCR, producing one record per CDR3 protein. The sample has roughly 1.5 million distinct CDR3 sequences, approximately 39% seen once; the top ten hold 4%. This clonotype was obtained from a woman under 30 in good health. Source material: blood. The chain couples TRBV13 to TRBJ2-5; 8 positions agree with TRBD1. The DNA end is a closer match to TRBJ2-7, so the J assignment may be wrong. The CDR3 loop reads CASTRDRNSYEQYF. Here the CDR3 DNA reads TGTGCCAGCACCCGGGACAGGAATAGCTACGAGCAGTACTTC.